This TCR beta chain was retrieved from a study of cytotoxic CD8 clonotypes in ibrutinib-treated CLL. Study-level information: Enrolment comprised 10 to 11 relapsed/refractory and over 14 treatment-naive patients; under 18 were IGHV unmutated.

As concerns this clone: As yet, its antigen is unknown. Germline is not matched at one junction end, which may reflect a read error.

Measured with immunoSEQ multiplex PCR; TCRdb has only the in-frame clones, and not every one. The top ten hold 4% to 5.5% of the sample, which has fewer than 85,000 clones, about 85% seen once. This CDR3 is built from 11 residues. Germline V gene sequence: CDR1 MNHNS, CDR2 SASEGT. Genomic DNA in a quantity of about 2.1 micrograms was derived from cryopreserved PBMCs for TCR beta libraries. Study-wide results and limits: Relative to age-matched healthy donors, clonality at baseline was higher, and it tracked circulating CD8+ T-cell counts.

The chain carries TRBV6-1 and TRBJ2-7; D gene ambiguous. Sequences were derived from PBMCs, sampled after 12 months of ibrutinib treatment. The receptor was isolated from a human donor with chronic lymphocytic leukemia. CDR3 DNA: TGTGCCATCAGTGTCTCGTGGGAGCAGTACTTC. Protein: CAISVSWEQYF.